This T cell receptor (beta chain) is drawn from a study of blood T cell repertoires in COVID-19. On the study more broadly: Sites across the United States, Italy and Spain contributed samples from acute and convalescent COVID-19.

Method: immunoSEQ multiplex PCR; TCRdb's copy keeps in-frame clones and lacks some. The sample lists some 64,000 clones; about four fifths were seen once. Trimming cost V 2 bases and J 3 bases; bases outside gene matches: 7. The CDR3 loop spans 16 amino acids. CDR1 is SGDLS and CDR2 is YYNGEE in the germline V gene. This clone was observed a single time. V usage is TRBV9 and J usage is TRBJ1-1; 10 nucleotides match TRBD1. The source is a woman aged 55-69 years with acute or convalescent COVID-19. Sample: peripheral blood. The CDR3 spells CASSVGTGEGHTEAFF. The CDR3 coding sequence is TGTGCCAGCAGCGTCGGGACAGGGGAAGGTCACACTGAAGCTTTCTTT.